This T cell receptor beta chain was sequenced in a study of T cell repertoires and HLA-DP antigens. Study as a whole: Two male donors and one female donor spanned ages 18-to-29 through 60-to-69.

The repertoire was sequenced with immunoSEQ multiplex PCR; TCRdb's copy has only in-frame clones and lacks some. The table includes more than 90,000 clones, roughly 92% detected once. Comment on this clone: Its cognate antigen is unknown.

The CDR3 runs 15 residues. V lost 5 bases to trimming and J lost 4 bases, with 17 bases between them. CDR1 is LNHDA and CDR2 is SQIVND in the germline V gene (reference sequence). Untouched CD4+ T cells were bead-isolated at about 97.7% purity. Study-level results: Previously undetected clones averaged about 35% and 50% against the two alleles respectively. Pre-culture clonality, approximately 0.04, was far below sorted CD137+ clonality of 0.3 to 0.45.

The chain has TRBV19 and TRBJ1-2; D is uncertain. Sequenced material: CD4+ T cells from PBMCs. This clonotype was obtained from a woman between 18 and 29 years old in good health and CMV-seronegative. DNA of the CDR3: TGTGCCAGTAGTGAGTACCCCTCCCGGGGCTATGGCTACACCTTC. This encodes CASSEYPSRGYGYTF.